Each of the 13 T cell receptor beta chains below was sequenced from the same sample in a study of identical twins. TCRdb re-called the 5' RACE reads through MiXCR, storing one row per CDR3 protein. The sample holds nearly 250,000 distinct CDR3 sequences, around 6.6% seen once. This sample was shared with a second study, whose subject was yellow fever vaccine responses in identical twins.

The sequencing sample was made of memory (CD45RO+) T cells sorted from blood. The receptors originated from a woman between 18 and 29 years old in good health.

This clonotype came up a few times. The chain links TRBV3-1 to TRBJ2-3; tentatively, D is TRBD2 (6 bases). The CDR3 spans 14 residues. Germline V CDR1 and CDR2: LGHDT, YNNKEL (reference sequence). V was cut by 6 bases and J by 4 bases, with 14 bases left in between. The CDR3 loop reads CASRPGLLPDTQYF. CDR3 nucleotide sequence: TGTGCCAGCAGGCCGGGACTCCTACCAGATACGCAGTATTTT.

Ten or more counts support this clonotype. CDR3 nucleotide sequence: TGCAGTGCCGGGGGAGACAGGGTGAACACTGAAGCTTTCTTT. It is translated as CSAGGDRVNTEAFF. V gene TRBV20-1 combines with J gene TRBJ1-1; 7 nucleotides align to TRBD1. Germline CDR1 DFQATT, CDR2 SNEGSKA (reference sequence). The CDR3 is 14 residues long. Losses at the gene ends were 6 bases for V and 0 bases for J; bases not matched to a gene: 7.

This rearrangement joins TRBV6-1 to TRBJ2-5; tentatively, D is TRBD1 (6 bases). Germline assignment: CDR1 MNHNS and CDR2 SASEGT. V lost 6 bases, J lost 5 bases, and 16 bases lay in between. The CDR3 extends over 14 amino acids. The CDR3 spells CASSPLQGMETQYF. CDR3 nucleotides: TGTGCCAGCAGCCCCCTACAGGGCATGGAGACCCAGTACTTC.

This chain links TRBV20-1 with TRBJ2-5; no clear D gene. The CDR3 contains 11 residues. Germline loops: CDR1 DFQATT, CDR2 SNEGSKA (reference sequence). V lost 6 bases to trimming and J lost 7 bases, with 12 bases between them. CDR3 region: CSALAPGTQYF. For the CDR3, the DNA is TGCAGTGCCCTGGCCCCGGGGACCCAGTACTTC.

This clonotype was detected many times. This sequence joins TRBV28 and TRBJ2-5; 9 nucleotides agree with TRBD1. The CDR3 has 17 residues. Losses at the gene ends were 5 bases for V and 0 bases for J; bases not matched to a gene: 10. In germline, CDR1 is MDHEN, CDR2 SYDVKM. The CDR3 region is CASSPDRGIRYQETQYF. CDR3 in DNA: TGTGCCAGCAGTCCCGACAGGGGGATTCGGTACCAAGAGACCCAGTACTTC.

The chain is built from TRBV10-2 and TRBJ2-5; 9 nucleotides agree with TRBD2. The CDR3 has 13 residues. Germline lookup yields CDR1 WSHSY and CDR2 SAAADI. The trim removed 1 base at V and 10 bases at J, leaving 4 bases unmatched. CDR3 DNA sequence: TGCGCCAGCAGTGAGTGGCGGGAGGGGTTCCAGTACTTC. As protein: CASSEWREGFQYF.

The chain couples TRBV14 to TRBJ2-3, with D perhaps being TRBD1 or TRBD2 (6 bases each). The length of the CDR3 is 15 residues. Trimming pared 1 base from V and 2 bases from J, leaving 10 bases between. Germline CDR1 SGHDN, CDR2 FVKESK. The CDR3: CASSQGGGLTDTQYF. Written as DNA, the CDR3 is TGTGCCAGCAGCCAAGGAGGGGGGCTCACAGATACGCAGTATTTT.

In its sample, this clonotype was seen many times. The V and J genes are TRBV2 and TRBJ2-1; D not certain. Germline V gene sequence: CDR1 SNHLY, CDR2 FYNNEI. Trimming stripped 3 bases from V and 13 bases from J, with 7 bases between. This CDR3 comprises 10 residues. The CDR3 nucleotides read TGTGCCAGCAGTGAGGGGTACCAGTTCTTC. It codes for CASSEGYQFF.

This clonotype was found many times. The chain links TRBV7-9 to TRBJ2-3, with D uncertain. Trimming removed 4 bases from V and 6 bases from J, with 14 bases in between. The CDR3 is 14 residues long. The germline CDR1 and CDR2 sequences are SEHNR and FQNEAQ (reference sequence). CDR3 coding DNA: TGTGCCAGCAGCTCCCGGATCGAGGCGGATACGCAGTATTTT. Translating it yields CASSSRIEADTQYF.

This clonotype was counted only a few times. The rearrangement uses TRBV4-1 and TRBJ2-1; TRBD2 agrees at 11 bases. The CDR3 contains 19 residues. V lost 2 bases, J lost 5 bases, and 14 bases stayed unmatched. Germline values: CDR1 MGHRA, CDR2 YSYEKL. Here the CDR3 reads CASSQLGASGGPTHNEQFF. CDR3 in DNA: TGCGCCAGCAGCCAATTAGGGGCTAGCGGGGGGCCGACGCACAATGAGCAGTTCTTC.

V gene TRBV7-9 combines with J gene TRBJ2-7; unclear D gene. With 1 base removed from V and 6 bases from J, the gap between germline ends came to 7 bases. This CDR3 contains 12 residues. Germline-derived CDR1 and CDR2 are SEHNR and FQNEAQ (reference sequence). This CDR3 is CASSLGLSEQYF. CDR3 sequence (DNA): TGTGCCAGCAGCTTAGGATTAAGCGAGCAGTACTTC.

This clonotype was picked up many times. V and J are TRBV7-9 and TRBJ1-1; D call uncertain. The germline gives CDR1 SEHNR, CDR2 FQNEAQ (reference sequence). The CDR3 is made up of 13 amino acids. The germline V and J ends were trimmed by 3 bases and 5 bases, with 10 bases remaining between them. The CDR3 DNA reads TGTGCCAGCAGCTTCTCAGGTCTTACTGAAGCTTTCTTT. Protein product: CASSFSGLTEAFF.

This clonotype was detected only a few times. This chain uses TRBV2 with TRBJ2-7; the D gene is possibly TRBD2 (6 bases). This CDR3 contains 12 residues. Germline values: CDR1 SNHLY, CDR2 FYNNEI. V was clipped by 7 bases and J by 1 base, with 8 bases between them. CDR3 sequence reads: CASTGESYEQYF. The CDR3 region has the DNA TGTGCCAGCACGGGAGAATCCTACGAGCAGTACTTC.